The 29 T cell receptor beta chains presented below share a single source sample, sequenced in a study of response to subunit inactivated influenza vaccine. TCRdb re-analysed the RT-PCR reads in MiXCR, keeping a single row per CDR3 protein. Of about 530,000 distinct CDR3 sequences detected, about 10% appear once; the ten largest clones hold around 9.6%. The sequencing used PBMCs from blood, collected on the day of vaccination. These TCRs come from a man between 45 and 60 years old who received an inactivated influenza vaccine.

This clonotype occurred a few times. The genes are TRBV20-1 and TRBJ2-2; D may be TRBD1 or TRBD2 (5 bases each). This CDR3 has 14 residues. The germline gives CDR1 DFQATT, CDR2 SNEGSKA (reference sequence). As DNA, the CDR3 is TGCAGCGTGGGGGATTATTTCAACACCGGGGAGCTGTTTTTT. Encoded protein: CSVGDYFNTGELFF.

This clonotype was seen a handful of times. The rearrangement links TRBV25-1 to TRBJ2-7; perhaps TRBD2 as D (6 bases). V was clipped by 7 bases and J by 6 bases, with 10 bases between them. The germline CDR1 and CDR2 sequences are MGHDK and SYGVNS. The CDR3 contains 11 residues. As DNA, the CDR3 is TGTGCCAGCATGGAGGGGCTCGAGCAGTACTTC. Protein product: CASMEGLEQYF.

The sample holds many counts of this clonotype. This chain links TRBV5-5 with TRBJ2-1, with D hard to call. Trimming removed 4 bases at V and 1 base at J, with 9 bases between. The CDR3 is made up of 14 amino acids. Germline V gene sequence: CDR1 SGHKS, CDR2 YYEKEE (reference sequence). The CDR3 nucleotides read TGTGCCAGCAGCGATGGTAGGTCCTACAATGAGCAGTTCTTC. Translation: CASSDGRSYNEQFF. Using reference TRBV5-5 and TRBJ2-1 for the parts outside the CDR3, the full variable domain is DAGVTQSPTHLIKTRGQQVTLRCSPISGHKSVSWYQQVLGQGPQFIFQYYEKEERGRGNFPDRFSARQFPNYSSELNVNALLLGDSALYLCASSDGRSYNEQFFGPGTRLTVL.

Sample share makes this clonotype medium-sized. The chain employs TRBV12-3 or TRBV12-4 and TRBJ1-3, with unresolved D. Trimming left V 6 bases short and J 4 bases short, with 10 bases between. CDR3 length: 13 residues. CDR3 in amino acids: CASRRSSGNTIYF. CDR3 nucleotide sequence: TGTGCCAGCAGACGTTCATCGGGAAACACCATATATTTT.

This clonotype was observed a few times. V gene TRBV12-3 or TRBV12-4 combines with J gene TRBJ2-1; D is uncertain. With 6 bases removed from V and 0 bases from J, the gap between germline ends came to 18 bases. CDR3 size: 17 residues. The CDR3 DNA follows: TGTGCCAGCAGCCATCGTGGTCGGGTGATCTCCTACAATGAGCAGTTCTTC. Translating it yields CASSHRGRVISYNEQFF.

This clonotype showed up just a few times. The chain employs TRBV12-3 or TRBV12-4 and TRBJ2-1; TRBD2 agrees at 8 bases. Trimming removed 6 bases from V and 11 bases from J; junction bases left unmatched: 15. The CDR3 is 15 amino acids. As DNA, the CDR3 is TGTGCCAGCAGGTATCTAGCGGGCCTTCCAGCTAAGCAGTTCTTC. It yields the protein CASRYLAGLPAKQFF.

The chain couples TRBV7-2 to TRBJ2-2; TRBD2 matches 8 bases. V gave up 2 bases and J gave up 2 bases; unmatched junction bases: 7. CDR3 length: 17 amino acids. Germline V gene data show CDR1 as SGHTA and CDR2 as FQGNSA. The CDR3 is CASSLRGSGGNTGELFF. DNA of the CDR3: TGTGCCAGCAGCTTACGCGGAAGCGGGGGTAACACCGGGGAGCTGTTTTTT.

The chain uses TRBV20-1 and TRBJ2-7; D not certain. Trimming cost V 5 bases and J 2 bases, with 16 bases left between them. Germline V lookup: CDR1 DFQATT, CDR2 SNEGSKA (reference sequence). This CDR3 is 14 amino acids long. CDR3 protein: CSAERLRKPYEQYF. The CDR3 DNA follows: TGCAGTGCTGAACGATTAAGAAAGCCCTACGAGCAGTACTTC.

This clonotype came up many times. This chain links TRBV4-1 with TRBJ1-5; D is unclear. V was shortened by 0 bases and J by 1 base, with 7 bases between the two germline ends. The CDR3 is made up of 15 amino acids. CDR1 and CDR2 from the germline V gene are MGHRA and YSYEKL. CDR3 nucleotide sequence: TGCGCCAGCAGCCAAGAAGGGCAGAGCAATCAGCCCCAGCATTTT. This gives the protein CASSQEGQSNQPQHF.

This clonotype was observed a few times. This rearrangement joins TRBV13 to TRBJ2-2; tentatively, D is TRBD2 (5 bases). The CDR3 loop spans 15 amino acids. Trimming removed 8 bases at V and 0 bases at J, with 13 bases between. Germline-derived CDR1 and CDR2 are PRHDT and FYEKMQ (reference sequence). The CDR3 region is CASRGRDTNTGELFF. DNA for the CDR3: TGTGCCAGCCGCGGACGGGATACGAACACCGGGGAGCTGTTTTTT. Drawing the rest from reference TRBV13 and TRBJ2-2, the complete variable domain is AAGVIQSPRHLIKEKRETATLKCYPIPRHDTVYWYQQGPGQDPQFLISFYEKMQSDKGSIPDRFSAQQFSDYHSELNMSSLELGDSALYFCASRGRDTNTGELFFGEGSRLTVL.

This clonotype was observed at least ten times. The chain recombines TRBV24-1 with TRBJ2-2; D gene uncertain. The CDR3 has 16 residues. From germline, CDR1 is KGHDR and CDR2 SFDVKD. Trimming removed 3 bases at V and 3 bases at J, with 13 bases between. In DNA form, the CDR3 reads TGTGCCACCAGTGATCCGAGAAGGTTTGACACCGGGGAGCTGTTTTTT. This gives the protein CATSDPRRFDTGELFF.

The V gene is TRBV28, the J gene TRBJ2-7, with TRBD1 as a possible D gene (5 bases). The CDR3 contains 15 residues. Germline lookup yields CDR1 MDHEN and CDR2 SYDVKM. V shed 3 bases and J shed 0 bases, with 12 bases lying between them. The CDR3 nucleotides are TGTGCCAGCAGTTTGGCAGGGCGCCTCTCCTACGAGCAGTACTTC. Encoded protein: CASSLAGRLSYEQYF. Filled out from reference TRBV28 and TRBJ2-7, the complete variable domain reads DVKVTQSSRYLVKRTGEKVFLECVQDMDHENMFWYRQDPGLGLRLIYFSYDVKMKEKGDIPEGYSVSREKKERFSLILESASTNQTSMYLCASSLAGRLSYEQYFGPGTRLTVT.

V and J are TRBV20-1 and TRBJ2-2; the match to TRBD2 covers 8 bases. V was pared by 2 bases and J by 6 bases, with 8 bases of the junction left unmatched. From germline, CDR1 is DFQATT and CDR2 SNEGSKA (reference sequence). The CDR3 is 15 amino acids. The CDR3 here is CSARFPGGDPGELFF. The CDR3 DNA sequence: TGCAGTGCTAGATTCCCGGGGGGGGACCCCGGGGAGCTGTTTTTT.

This clonotype showed up just a few times. The gene calls are TRBV7-9 and TRBJ2-5; 7 bases match TRBD2. The germline CDR1 and CDR2 sequences are SEHNR and FQNEAQ (reference sequence). V shed 5 bases, J shed 5 bases, and the junction held 8 bases outside the gene matches. The CDR3 spans 14 residues. The CDR3 is CASSPVLGGETQYF. CDR3 DNA: TGTGCCAGCAGCCCAGTCCTGGGGGGGGAGACCCAGTACTTC.

This CDR3 is CASSVAPSGYNEQFF. In nucleotides, the CDR3 is TGTGCCAGCAGCGTAGCCCCTAGCGGATACAATGAGCAGTTCTTC. The gene calls are TRBV9 and TRBJ2-1, with TRBD2 matching 7 bases. The trim removed 0 bases at V and 4 bases at J, leaving 4 bases unmatched. The CDR3 is 15 amino acids. Germline lookup yields CDR1 SGDLS and CDR2 YYNGEE.

The rearrangement joins TRBV10-3 to TRBJ1-1; D not certain. This CDR3 region has 15 residues. The V end lost 6 bases, the J end lost 0 bases, and 14 bases lay between the germline ends. Germline CDR1 reads ENHRY; CDR2 reads SYGVKD. As DNA, the CDR3 is TGTGCCATCAGATCGGAAACATCCTTGAACACTGAAGCTTTCTTT. The encoded protein is CAIRSETSLNTEAFF.

The V gene is TRBV6-1, the J gene TRBJ2-3; 7 positions agree with TRBD1. V was pared by 3 bases and J by 4 bases, with 10 bases of the junction left unmatched. This CDR3 is 16 amino acids long. In germline, CDR1 is MNHNS, CDR2 SASEGT. CDR3 nucleotides: TGTGCCAGCAGTGACCTCGGGACAGTTCGGTCAGATACGCAGTATTTT. It is translated as CASSDLGTVRSDTQYF.

This chain connects TRBV7-9 to TRBJ1-1; D is uncertain. Between the trimmed V and J ends, which lost 1 base and 3 bases, there was a span of 15 bases. Per the germline V gene, CDR1 is SEHNR and CDR2 is FQNEAQ (reference sequence). The CDR3 runs 16 residues. DNA for the CDR3: TGTGCCAGCAGCTTAGAGTTGTTAGGCACGGACACTGAAGCTTTCTTT. Protein: CASSLELLGTDTEAFF. Looking up the rest from reference TRBV7-9 and TRBJ1-1 gives the full variable domain: DTGVSQNPRHKITKRGQNVTFRCDPISEHNRLYWYRQTLGQGPEFLTYFQNEAQLEKSRLLSDRFSAERPKGSFSTLEIQRTEQGDSAMYLCASSLELLGTDTEAFFGQGTRLTVV.

This clonotype turned up a few times. This chain links TRBV4-2 with TRBJ2-1; maybe TRBD2 (5 bases). The CDR3 loop spans 17 amino acids. From germline, CDR1 is LGHNA and CDR2 YNFKEQ. V dropped 3 bases and J dropped 2 bases, with 17 bases sitting between them. Here the CDR3 DNA reads TGTGCCAGCAGCCATGATGCATTTCGGGGAACCTACAATGAGCAGTTCTTC. Protein: CASSHDAFRGTYNEQFF.

The rearrangement uses TRBV28 and TRBJ1-2; tentatively, D is TRBD1 (5 bases). Germline V gene lookup returns CDR1 MDHEN and CDR2 SYDVKM. This CDR3 has 14 amino acids. Trimming cost V 2 bases and J 5 bases, with 12 bases left between them. The DNA of the CDR3 is TGTGCCAGCAGTTTACATCCAGGGCGGTATGGCTACACCTTC. It encodes CASSLHPGRYGYTF.

V usage is TRBV10-3 and J usage is TRBJ2-2, with D possibly matching TRBD1 (6 bases). Trimming left V 6 bases short and J 0 bases short, with 17 bases between. Germline-derived CDR1 and CDR2 are ENHRY and SYGVKD. The length of the CDR3 is 17 residues. This CDR3 reads CAISRDNPATNTGELFF. CDR3 nucleotide sequence: TGTGCCATCAGCCGGGACAACCCCGCTACGAACACCGGGGAGCTGTTTTTT.

The chain recombines TRBV5-1 with TRBJ2-2; D may correspond to TRBD1 or TRBD2 (6 bases each). The germline gives CDR1 SGHRS, CDR2 YFSETQ. Trimming removed 5 bases from V and 1 base from J, with 12 bases in between. The CDR3 sequence is 15 residues long. The CDR3 DNA is TGCGCCAGCAGGCCGGGGGCGAGGAACACCGGGGAGCTGTTTTTT. Translating it yields CASRPGARNTGELFF.

The chain joins TRBV7-9 to TRBJ2-5; no clear D gene. CDR3 length: 14 residues. From germline, CDR1 is SEHNR and CDR2 FQNEAQ (reference sequence). V was cut by 4 bases and J by 7 bases, with 16 bases left in between. CDR3 amino acids: CASSSLTSTGTQYF. In DNA form, the CDR3 reads TGTGCCAGCAGCTCCCTTACGTCCACTGGGACCCAGTACTTC.

V usage is TRBV3-1 and J usage is TRBJ2-3; D is uncertain. With 8 bases removed from V and 3 bases from J, the gap between germline ends came to 9 bases. This CDR3 comprises 12 residues. Germline V CDR1 and CDR2: LGHDT, YNNKEL (reference sequence). The CDR3 loop is CASSYQTDTQYF. The CDR3 coding sequence is TGTGCCAGCTCTTATCAAACAGATACGCAGTATTTT.

V and J are TRBV28 and TRBJ2-3; 8 nucleotides line up with TRBD2. Germline CDR1 and CDR2: MDHEN and SYDVKM. V was clipped by 4 bases and J by 3 bases; unmatched bases: 9. The CDR3 extends over 16 amino acids. CDR3 nucleotides: TGTGCCAGCAGTTCCGGGGGGGCCAGATGGACAGATACGCAGTATTTT. This sequence encodes CASSSGGARWTDTQYF.

This clonotype occurred many times. The genes are TRBV30 and TRBJ1-5, with no clear D. CDR1 is GTSNPN, CDR2 SVGIG, per germline (reference sequence). V shed 4 bases and J shed 1 base, with 8 bases lying between them. CDR3 size: 13 residues. CDR3 sequence (DNA): TGTGCCTGGAATGCGGGGAGCAATCAGCCCCAGCATTTT. It yields the protein CAWNAGSNQPQHF.

This clonotype appeared many times. V and J are TRBV27 and TRBJ2-7; TRBD1 matches 7 bases. The CDR3 contains 16 residues. CDR1 is MNHEY and CDR2 is SMNVEV in the germline V gene (reference sequence). J gave up 0 bases and V 5 bases, and 10 bases lay outside the gene matches. The CDR3 loop reads CASSRGLTGASYEQYF. The CDR3 nucleotides are TGTGCCAGCAGTAGGGGGCTAACAGGGGCCTCCTACGAGCAGTACTTC.

This chain connects TRBV12-3 or TRBV12-4 to TRBJ2-1, with TRBD2 matching over 7 bases. With V trimmed by 10 bases and J by 10 bases, 13 bases remained unmatched. This CDR3 has 13 residues. CDR3 coding DNA: TGTGCCACCGTCTCTAGCGGCATAGCCGAGCAGTTCTTC. Translated, it gives CATVSSGIAEQFF.

This clonotype was seen only a few times. J is TRBJ2-5 and V is TRBV12-3 or TRBV12-4; D uncertain. The V gene lost 8 bases and the J gene lost 3 bases, with 22 bases spanning the gap. The CDR3 contains 16 residues. This chain's CDR3 is CASARQTWPLKETQYF. The CDR3 DNA reads as TGTGCCAGCGCACGACAAACCTGGCCCCTAAAAGAGACCCAGTACTTC.